Listed below are T cell receptor beta chains from one sample, sequenced in a study of cytomegalovirus exposure and HLA in healthy donors. TCRdb's copy holds only in-frame clones and misses some; the assay was immunoSEQ multiplex PCR. Here the sample spans roughly 170,000 clones, roughly 88% being singletons. Source material: PBMCs. These TCRs come from a girl aged 2 to 10 in good health and CMV-seropositive. The CDR3 runs from the conserved cysteine through the conserved F or W. The D gene is left open where the match is weak. Expanded clones get a size class; other rows say once, few or many, or leave the size out.

J gene: TRBJ1-5
V gene: TRBV28
clone size: .
D gene: .
CDR3 DNA: TGTGCCAGCAGTTTGGCGGGGCTCAGGCCCCAGCATTTT
CDR3 protein: CASSLAGLRPQHF

J gene: TRBJ2-2
V gene: TRBV10-2
clone size: .
D gene: TRBD2
CDR3 DNA: TGCGCCAGTACCGGGACTAGCGGGGGACTGAGCACCGGGGAGCTGTTTTTT
CDR3 protein: CASTGTSGGLSTGELFF

J gene: TRBJ1-5
V gene: TRBV7-6
clone size: few
D gene: TRBD1
CDR3 DNA: TGTGCCAGCAGCTTAGAGACAGGGCATCAGCCCCAGCATTTT
CDR3 protein: CASSLETGHQPQHF

J gene: TRBJ2-5
V gene: TRBV2
clone size: .
D gene: TRBD1
CDR3 DNA: TGTGCCAGAAGGACCAGGGGGAGAGAGACCCAGTACTTC
CDR3 protein: CARRTRGRETQYF

J gene: TRBJ2-3
V gene: TRBV5-4
clone size: .
D gene: TRBD2
CDR3 DNA: TGTGCCAGCAGCCTAAGACTAGCGGGGCGCACAGATACGCAGTATTTT
CDR3 protein: CASSLRLAGRTDTQYF

J gene: TRBJ1-5
V gene: TRBV28
clone size: .
D gene: TRBD1
CDR3 DNA: TGTGCCAGCAGGTCGGCAGGGCTGGAGGGGGCTAGTCAGCCCCAGCATTTT
CDR3 protein: CASRSAGLEGASQPQHF

J gene: TRBJ2-1
V gene: TRBV7-8
clone size: .
D gene: TRBD2
CDR3 DNA: TGTGCCAGCAGCTCCACTAGCGGGATTACGGCTGAGCAGTTCTTC
CDR3 protein: CASSSTSGITAEQFF

J gene: TRBJ1-2
V gene: TRBV4-1
clone size: .
D gene: .
CDR3 DNA: TGCGCCAGCAGCCAAGTGTCCCCCAGGGGACCTAGTGGCTACACCTTC
CDR3 protein: CASSQVSPRGPSGYTF

J gene: TRBJ1-6
V gene: TRBV9
clone size: .
D gene: .
CDR3 DNA: TGTGCCAGCAGCGTAGGAACCGGGAATTCACCCCTCCACTTT
CDR3 protein: CASSVGTGNSPLHF

J gene: TRBJ1-2
V gene: TRBV5-1
clone size: .
D gene: .
CDR3 DNA: TGCGCCAGCAGCTTGGCCGTGGCAGGGGCTAACTATGGCTACACCTTC
CDR3 protein: CASSLAVAGANYGYTF

J gene: TRBJ1-2
V gene: TRBV19
clone size: .
D gene: TRBD1
CDR3 DNA: TGTGCCACCTCCTCGACAGGGACGGATGGCTACACCTTC
CDR3 protein: CATSSTGTDGYTF

J gene: TRBJ1-2
V gene: TRBV7-6
clone size: .
D gene: TRBD1
CDR3 DNA: TGTGCCAGCAGCCCCACAGGGGGCAGTGGCTACACCTTC
CDR3 protein: CASSPTGGSGYTF

J gene: TRBJ2-7
V gene: TRBV6-5
clone size: .
D gene: TRBD2
CDR3 DNA: TGTGCCAGCAGTTCTAGCGGGAGGGCCGGGTCCTACGAGCAGTACTTC
CDR3 protein: CASSSSGRAGSYEQYF

J gene: TRBJ1-4
V gene: TRBV28
clone size: .
D gene: .
CDR3 DNA: TGTGCCAGCAGTCCCCCGGACAGCCTGTATGAAAAACTGTTTTTT
CDR3 protein: CASSPPDSLYEKLFF

J gene: TRBJ1-1
V gene: TRBV6-6
clone size: .
D gene: .
CDR3 DNA: TGTGCCAGCAGACAGGGGAACACTGAAGCTTTCTTT
CDR3 protein: CASRQGNTEAFF

J gene: TRBJ1-6
V gene: TRBV7-8
clone size: once
D gene: TRBD1
CDR3 DNA: TGTGCCAGCAGCCCCAGACAGGGCGTATCAATTTGGAATTCACCCCTCCACTTT
CDR3 protein: CASSPRQGVSIWNSPLHF

J gene: TRBJ2-6
V gene: TRBV19
clone size: .
D gene: .
CDR3 DNA: TGTGCCAGTACCTACTCTGGGGCCAACGTCCTGACTTTC
CDR3 protein: CASTYSGANVLTF

J gene: TRBJ2-1
V gene: TRBV2
clone size: .
D gene: .
CDR3 DNA: TGTGCCAGCAGCGCAGAAACATACAATGAGCAGTTCTTC
CDR3 protein: CASSAETYNEQFF

J gene: TRBJ2-5
V gene: TRBV30
clone size: .
D gene: TRBD2
CDR3 DNA: TGTGCCTGCCAGCGGGAGAAGCGGGAGACCCAGTACTTC
CDR3 protein: CACQREKRETQYF

J gene: TRBJ2-3
V gene: TRBV25-1
clone size: .
D gene: .
CDR3 DNA: TGTGCCAGCAGTGAAAGGCCGACAGATCCAATTTCTAATACGCAGTATTTT
CDR3 protein: CASSERPTDPISNTQYF

J gene: TRBJ2-5
V gene: TRBV11-2
clone size: .
D gene: .
CDR3 DNA: TGTGCCAGCAGGCCCGCAACAGGAGAGACCCAGTACTTC
CDR3 protein: CASRPATGETQYF

J gene: TRBJ2-1
V gene: TRBV25-1
clone size: once
D gene: .
CDR3 DNA: TGTGCCAGCAGTGAAAGTAGCGGCGGGGATGAGCAGTTCTTC
CDR3 protein: CASSESSGGDEQFF

J gene: TRBJ2-7
V gene: TRBV28
clone size: once
D gene: TRBD2
CDR3 DNA: TGTGCCAGCAGACTCGGACTAGCGGGAGGGCTCCGCGAGCAGTACTTC
CDR3 protein: CASRLGLAGGLREQYF

J gene: TRBJ1-2
V gene: TRBV19
clone size: .
D gene: .
CDR3 DNA: TGTGCCAGTAGTATGGACAGAGGGGTGTGGTATGGCTACACCTTC
CDR3 protein: CASSMDRGVWYGYTF

J gene: TRBJ2-1
V gene: TRBV6-5
clone size: .
D gene: .
CDR3 DNA: TGTGCCAGCAGTTCGGGTCCTCACCCCCAGCAGTTCTTC
CDR3 protein: CASSSGPHPQQFF

J gene: TRBJ1-2
V gene: TRBV4-1
clone size: .
D gene: .
CDR3 DNA: TGCGCCAGCAGCCAAGATGTACAGGACATCTATGGCTACACCTTC
CDR3 protein: CASSQDVQDIYGYTF

J gene: TRBJ1-2
V gene: TRBV27
clone size: .
D gene: .
CDR3 DNA: TGTGCCAGCAGCAGCGGTCTCAAAAACTACGATGGCTACACCTTC
CDR3 protein: CASSSGLKNYDGYTF

J gene: TRBJ1-2
V gene: TRBV7-9
clone size: .
D gene: TRBD1
CDR3 DNA: TGTGCCAGCCGAACAGGGGGCGATTATGGCTACACCTTC
CDR3 protein: CASRTGGDYGYTF

J gene: TRBJ1-5
V gene: TRBV11-2
clone size: .
D gene: .
CDR3 DNA: TGTGCCAGCAGCCCCACTGGACAAACGGCCCAGCATTTT
CDR3 protein: CASSPTGQTAQHF

J gene: TRBJ2-4
V gene: TRBV6-1
clone size: .
D gene: .
CDR3 DNA: TGTGCCAGCAGTGAACTAGACGGAGCCAAAAACATTCAGTACTTC
CDR3 protein: CASSELDGAKNIQYF

J gene: TRBJ2-3
V gene: TRBV9
clone size: .
D gene: .
CDR3 DNA: TGTGCCAGCAGCCCCCAGGCTTCTTTCTACACAGATACGCAGTATTTT
CDR3 protein: CASSPQASFYTDTQYF

J gene: TRBJ2-1
V gene: TRBV6-1
clone size: .
D gene: TRBD2
CDR3 DNA: TGTGCCAGCAGTGGAGGGACTAGCGCGGGTGAGCAGTTCTTC
CDR3 protein: CASSGGTSAGEQFF

J gene: TRBJ1-4
V gene: TRBV15
clone size: .
D gene: TRBD1
CDR3 DNA: TGTGCCACGAGACCGGGACAGCGAGAAAAACTGTTTTTT
CDR3 protein: CATRPGQREKLFF

J gene: TRBJ2-7
V gene: TRBV4-2
clone size: .
D gene: .
CDR3 DNA: TGTGCCAGCAGCCATTATCGGGAAAGGACTGGATACTACGAGCAGTACTTC
CDR3 protein: CASSHYRERTGYYEQYF

J gene: TRBJ2-1
V gene: TRBV15
clone size: .
D gene: .
CDR3 DNA: TGTGCCACCACTATCCAACAGGGATACAATGAGCAGTTCTTC
CDR3 protein: CATTIQQGYNEQFF

J gene: TRBJ2-5
V gene: TRBV15
clone size: .
D gene: .
CDR3 DNA: TGTGCCACCAGCAGAGGGTCAGGGGAGACCCAGTACTTC
CDR3 protein: CATSRGSGETQYF

J gene: TRBJ2-2
V gene: TRBV7-9
clone size: .
D gene: .
CDR3 DNA: TGTGCCAGCAGCCTCGGACTCCCCGTGTTCGGGGAGCTGTTTTTT
CDR3 protein: CASSLGLPVFGELFF

J gene: TRBJ2-1
V gene: TRBV19
clone size: few
D gene: .
CDR3 DNA: TGTGCCAGTAGTATAGGACGGGACAATGAGCAGTTCTTC
CDR3 protein: CASSIGRDNEQFF

J gene: TRBJ2-7
V gene: TRBV29-1
clone size: .
D gene: TRBD1
CDR3 DNA: TGCAGCGCGGGACAGGGGGCCTACGAGCAGTACTTC
CDR3 protein: CSAGQGAYEQYF

J gene: TRBJ2-5
V gene: TRBV6-4
clone size: .
D gene: TRBD2
CDR3 DNA: TGTGCCAGCACCGGGACTAGACATTTAACCCAGTACTTC
CDR3 protein: CASTGTRHLTQYF